These 26 T cell receptor beta chains came from one sample sequenced in a study of shared clonotypes between healthy human individuals. Sequenced by immunoSEQ multiplex PCR; TCRdb stores in-frame clones only, minus some. The sample consists of about half a million clones, 70% to 80% of them appearing once. Sequencing was carried out using PBMCs. Receptors were obtained from a middle-aged woman in good health. Some clones in this sample may be carry-over from other donors' samples.

The V gene is TRBV10-3, the J gene TRBJ1-4; no definite D call. There are 14 residues in the CDR3. V gave up 11 bases and J gave up 8 bases, with 21 bases separating them. Germline loops: CDR1 ENHRY, CDR2 SYGVKD. For the CDR3, the DNA is TGTGCCGCCTTCGACCCGACCCAGAAGGAAAAACTGTTTTTT. This gives the protein CAAFDPTQKEKLFF.

The chain joins TRBV7-9 to TRBJ2-1; the match to TRBD2 covers 9 bases. Germline CDR1 and CDR2: SEHNR and FQNEAQ (reference sequence). V lost 2 bases, J lost 7 bases, and 9 bases stayed unmatched. The CDR3 has 16 residues. CDR3: CASSLTVAGVGNEQFF. The CDR3 coding sequence is TGTGCCAGCAGCTTAACTGTAGCGGGAGTAGGAAATGAGCAGTTCTTC.

The chain uses TRBV7-9 and TRBJ2-7; TRBD1 matches at 7 bases. The CDR3 has 12 amino acids. Germline V CDR1 and CDR2: SEHNR, FQNEAQ (reference sequence). V was pared by 1 base and J by 11 bases, with 5 bases of the junction left unmatched. This CDR3 reads CASSLVGDRKYF. CDR3 nucleotide sequence: TGTGCCAGCAGCTTAGTTGGGGACAGAAAGTACTTC.

The chain couples TRBV9 to TRBJ2-2; no reliable D call. V was trimmed by 0 bases and J by 1 base, leaving 7 bases between them. The CDR3 runs 15 residues. In germline, CDR1 is SGDLS, CDR2 YYNGEE. The CDR3 DNA reads TGTGCCAGCAGCGTAGATCACGGGAACACCGGGGAGCTGTTTTTT. Its protein product is CASSVDHGNTGELFF.

This chain connects TRBV11-2 to TRBJ1-3, with D possibly matching TRBD1 (5 bases). The CDR3 consists of 14 residues. V was cut by 1 base and J by 4 bases, with 8 bases left in between. The V gene's germline CDR1 is SGHAT and CDR2 FQNNGV. This chain's CDR3 is CASSLGTQGNTIYF. For the CDR3, the DNA is TGTGCCAGCAGCTTAGGGACACAAGGAAACACCATATATTTT.

V usage is TRBV18 and J usage is TRBJ1-4; D gene uncertain. CDR3 size: 14 residues. Deletions cut 3 bases from V and 8 bases from J, with 13 bases between. Germline CDR1 KGHSH, CDR2 LQKENI. As DNA, the CDR3 is TGTGCCAGCTCACCGGTAACGGGGAACGAAAAACTGTTTTTT. Protein: CASSPVTGNEKLFF. The full variable domain, its missing parts supplied by reference TRBV18 and TRBJ1-4, is NAGVMQNPRHLVRRRGQEARLRCSPMKGHSHVYWYRQLPEEGLKFMVYLQKENIIDESGMPKERFSAEFPKEGPSILRIQQVVRGDSAAYFCASSPVTGNEKLFFGSGTQLSVL.

This clone showed up just once. The chain combines TRBV5-1 with TRBJ2-2; D ambiguous. Germline CDR1 reads SGHRS; CDR2 reads YFSETQ. The CDR3 has 16 amino acids. Trimming pared 3 bases from V and 0 bases from J, leaving 12 bases between. Here the CDR3 reads CASSSLGRPNTGELFF. The CDR3 coding sequence is TGCGCCAGCAGCTCCCTAGGCCGACCGAACACCGGGGAGCTGTTTTTT.

The chain links TRBV28 to TRBJ1-1; D possibly corresponds to TRBD1 (6 bases). With 6 bases removed from V and 1 base from J, the gap between germline ends came to 15 bases. The CDR3 covers 15 residues. Germline V gene data show CDR1 as MDHEN and CDR2 as SYDVKM. DNA for the CDR3: TGTGCCAGCAGCCCATGGGGGGCTAGGAACACTGAAGCTTTCTTT. The encoded protein is CASSPWGARNTEAFF.

V usage is TRBV7-3 and J usage is TRBJ2-5, with no clear D. The CDR3 extends over 17 amino acids. Germline CDR1 reads SGHTA; CDR2 reads FQGTGA. V dropped 5 bases and J dropped 1 base, with 20 bases sitting between them. CDR3: CASSDGFAEEGQETQYF. DNA for the CDR3: TGTGCCAGCAGCGATGGATTTGCGGAAGAAGGCCAAGAGACCCAGTACTTC. Full variable domain (outside the CDR3, taken from reference TRBV7-3 and TRBJ2-5): GAGVSQTPSNKVTEKGKYVELRCDPISGHTALYWYRQSLGQGPEFLIYFQGTGAADDSGLPNDRFFAVRPEGSVSTLKIQRTERGDSAVYLCASSDGFAEEGQETQYFGPGTRLLVL.

The chain joins TRBV5-1 to TRBJ2-5; D could derive from TRBD1 or TRBD2 (5 bases each). The CDR3 loop spans 14 amino acids. The V end lost 2 bases, the J end lost 5 bases, and 13 bases lay between the germline ends. CDR1 and CDR2 (germline): SGHRS, YFSETQ. The CDR3: CASSFLDWGETQYF. The CDR3 DNA is TGCGCCAGCAGCTTCCTCGACTGGGGGGAGACCCAGTACTTC. Combining the CDR3 with reference TRBV5-1 and TRBJ2-5 gives the whole variable domain KAGVTQTPRYLIKTRGQQVTLSCSPISGHRSVSWYQQTPGQGLQFLFEYFSETQRNKGNFPGRFSGRQFSNSRSEMNVSTLELGDSALYLCASSFLDWGETQYFGPGTRLLVL.

The chain joins TRBV2 to TRBJ1-5, with no clear D. The CDR3 extends over 13 amino acids. Germline V gene data show CDR1 as SNHLY and CDR2 as FYNNEI. Trimming pared 7 bases from V and 3 bases from J, leaving 10 bases between. This chain's CDR3 is CASNRELNQPQHF. CDR3 coding DNA: TGTGCCAGCAATCGTGAGCTCAATCAGCCCCAGCATTTT.

This clone showed up just once. This chain joins TRBV7-8 and TRBJ1-5; tentative D call: TRBD1 (5 bases). The germline V and J ends were trimmed by 0 bases and 0 bases, with 9 bases remaining between them. The CDR3 sequence is 16 residues long. In germline, CDR1 is SGHVS, CDR2 FQNEAQ. The CDR3 nucleotides read TGTGCCAGCAGCTTAGCCCCAGGGTTTAGCAATCAGCCCCAGCATTTT. Translating it yields CASSLAPGFSNQPQHF.

CDR3 nucleotides: TGTGCCTGGAGCCTCTTGGGGGGGCAGCCCCAGCATTTT. Translating it yields CAWSLLGGQPQHF. The genes are TRBV30 and TRBJ1-5, with a weak D call TRBD1 (5 bases). The V end was cut by 3 bases, the J end by 7 bases, with 13 bases between. Germline V gives CDR1 GTSNPN, CDR2 SVGIG (reference sequence). There are 13 residues in the CDR3.

As DNA, the CDR3 is TGCGCCAGCAGCCAAATAGTACCCTCCTACAATGAGCAGTTCTTC. Protein: CASSQIVPSYNEQFF. This sequence joins TRBV4-1 and TRBJ2-1; no clear D. V lost 2 bases and J 0 bases, leaving 8 bases between the germline ends. Germline assignment: CDR1 MGHRA and CDR2 YSYEKL. This CDR3 comprises 15 residues.

This clone was detected once. The chain uses TRBV7-8 and TRBJ2-5; 7 bases align to TRBD2. Germline V gene lookup returns CDR1 SGHVS and CDR2 FQNEAQ. Trimming at V came to 4 bases and at J to 5 bases, leaving 25 bases not matched to a gene. The CDR3 runs 20 residues. The CDR3 nucleotides are TGTGCCAGCAGCTATAGTCGCCCGTTGCGGGAGAGGGGCAGCGGGGAGACCCAGTACTTC. This codes for CASSYSRPLRERGSGETQYF.

The count of this clone is one. The J gene is TRBJ2-3, the V gene TRBV10-3; either TRBD1 or TRBD2 may supply D (5 bases each). The V gene lost 5 bases and the J gene lost 2 bases, with 11 bases spanning the gap. The germline gives CDR1 ENHRY, CDR2 SYGVKD. This CDR3 has 14 amino acids. The CDR3 loop is CAISPGTTTDTQYF. The DNA for the CDR3 is TGTGCCATCAGTCCCGGGACCACCACAGATACGCAGTATTTT.

V gene TRBV5-1 combines with J gene TRBJ2-7; 7 positions agree with TRBD1. This CDR3 has 14 residues. The germline CDR1 and CDR2 sequences are SGHRS and YFSETQ. Losses at the gene ends were 5 bases for V and 2 bases for J; bases not matched to a gene: 7. The DNA for the CDR3 is TGCGCCAGCAGAGCCGGGACAGAGCCCTACGAGCAGTACTTC. It translates to CASRAGTEPYEQYF.

Only a few counts were recorded for this clone. The chain recombines TRBV29-1 with TRBJ2-3; D is perhaps TRBD1 (6 bases). V was cut by 7 bases and J by 2 bases, with 10 bases left in between. Per the germline V gene, CDR1 is SQVTM and CDR2 is ANQGSEA. The CDR3 length is 12 residues. CDR3 amino acids: CSGYRDTDTQYF. The DNA of the CDR3 is TGCAGCGGATACAGGGACACAGATACGCAGTATTTT.

This clone was counted once. V and J are TRBV27 and TRBJ2-3; the D gene is possibly TRBD1 (6 bases). Germline lookup yields CDR1 MNHEY and CDR2 SMNVEV (reference sequence). V lost 7 bases and J lost 6, with 14 bases in between. The CDR3 runs to 13 residues. The CDR3 reads CASTGASSDTQYF. In DNA form, the CDR3 reads TGTGCCAGCACAGGGGCCAGCAGTGATACGCAGTATTTT.

The chain has TRBV2 and TRBJ1-5, with 8 bases that match TRBD1. The CDR3 consists of 15 residues. The V and J ends lost 5 bases and 2 bases, in that order; junction bases with no gene match: 5. Germline V gene lookup returns CDR1 SNHLY and CDR2 FYNNEI. This CDR3 is CASSPGQGGNQPQHF. CDR3 nucleotide sequence: TGTGCCAGCAGTCCTGGACAGGGCGGCAATCAGCCCCAGCATTTT. Based on the CDR3 plus reference TRBV2 and TRBJ1-5, the full variable domain is EPEVTQTPSHQVTQMGQEVILRCVPISNHLYFYWYRQILGQKVEFLVSFYNNEISEKSEIFDDQFSVERPDGSNFTLKIRSTKLEDSAMYFCASSPGQGGNQPQHFGDGTRLSIL.

This chain links TRBV2 with TRBJ1-1; D is ambiguous. CDR1 SNHLY and CDR2 FYNNEI come from the germline V gene. The CDR3 spans 13 residues. Trimming left V 6 bases short and J 3 bases short, with 11 bases between. Here the CDR3 reads CASRNLFDTEAFF. CDR3 DNA: TGTGCCAGCAGGAATCTATTCGACACTGAAGCTTTCTTT.

The chain recombines TRBV6-1 with TRBJ2-1, with unresolved D. The CDR3 totals 15 residues. V gave up 7 bases and J gave up 0 bases, with 13 bases separating them. Looked up from germline, CDR1 is MNHNS and CDR2 is SASEGT. The CDR3 DNA reads TGTGCCAGCACCACAGAAAGGAGCTCCTACAATGAGCAGTTCTTC. Translation: CASTTERSSYNEQFF.

The chain has TRBV5-4 and TRBJ2-5, with 10 bases that match TRBD1. Looked up from germline, CDR1 is SGHNT and CDR2 is YYREEE (reference sequence). This CDR3 is built from 15 residues. The J segment lost 2 bases and the V segment lost 5 bases, leaving 6 bases of the junction unmatched. DNA of the CDR3: TGTGCCAGCAGTAACCCGGGACAGGGGCAAGAGACCCAGTACTTC. This sequence encodes CASSNPGQGQETQYF.

This clone was counted only a few times. The chain joins TRBV4-1 to TRBJ2-7; 12 bases line up with TRBD2. V shed 1 base, J shed 4 bases, and the junction held 5 bases outside the gene matches. The CDR3 loop spans 16 amino acids. From germline, CDR1 is MGHRA and CDR2 YSYEKL. The CDR3 region is CASSQAGGLAGYEQYF. The CDR3 DNA follows: TGCGCCAGCAGCCAAGCCGGTGGACTAGCGGGGTACGAGCAGTACTTC.

This clone has just one count. The chain links TRBV27 to TRBJ2-7; unclear D gene. The length of the CDR3 is 13 residues. V lost 2 bases to trimming and J lost 2 bases, with 7 bases between them. CDR1 is MNHEY, CDR2 SMNVEV, per germline (reference sequence). For the CDR3, the DNA is TGTGCCAGCAGTTTAAAACAGCCCTACGAGCAGTACTTC. The encoded protein is CASSLKQPYEQYF.

The chain links TRBV7-2 to TRBJ2-2, with TRBD1 matching over 8 bases. Germline V gene sequence: CDR1 SGHTA, CDR2 FQGNSA. The CDR3 covers 14 residues. Losses at the gene ends were 7 bases for V and 4 bases for J; bases not matched to a gene: 5. Written as DNA, the CDR3 is TGTGCCAGCATCAGGACAGGGCGCACCGGGGAGCTGTTTTTT. This translates into CASIRTGRTGELFF.